What follows describes a single TCR beta chain. This sample stems from a study of blood T cell repertoires in COVID-19. Original analysis: Researchers report that nucleated cell counts were estimated from reference gene primer amplification. Method: immunoSEQ multiplex PCR; TCRdb's copy keeps in-frame clones and lacks some. The DNA gave D and trimming, while V, J and clone size come from that table. The sample lists some 45,000 clones; about 92% were seen once. The CDR3 runs to 14 residues. Germline V lookup: CDR1 LGHNA, CDR2 YNFKEQ. V was shortened by 4 bases and J by 3 bases, with 12 bases between the two germline ends. Patients of the Seattle cohort, enrolled during active infection, were followed longitudinally.

The sequenced sample consisted of peripheral blood. The origin of this receptor is a man aged 55 to 70 with COVID-19, enrolled during active disease. This chain connects TRBV4-2 to TRBJ1-1, with a weak D call TRBD1 (6 bases). The DNA for the CDR3 is TGTGCCAGCAGCCCCACAGGGATTTACACTGAAGCTTTCTTT. It translates to CASSPTGIYTEAFF.